This TCR beta chain was captured by sequencing in a study of blood T cells in healthy people across ages. Study-level findings and limits: Researchers deemed the diversity estimates from one million T cells underestimates.

Concerning this clonotype: The antigen remains undetermined.

The second PCR ran about 6 to 12 cycles with a sample-barcoded 5' primer and J-beta primers. A template-switch adaptor that had 12 random nucleotides put a tag on each cDNA molecule. Via MiXCR, TCRdb re-called the 5' RACE reads, giving one row per CDR3 protein. The sample has roughly 800,000 distinct CDR3 sequences; around 24% are singletons. These same records also appear under a second study, on T cells of mothers and their children. Per that paper: Several children, together with their three healthy Caucasian mothers, made up the donors. Related and unrelated pairs show TCR recombination output that thymic selection shapes similarly.

The clonotype originates from a boy younger than 18 in good health. The sample taken for sequencing was blood.

The CDR3 loop is CASSLGLARNEQYF. CDR3 sequence (DNA): TGCGCCAGCAGCTTGGGACTCGCCAGGAACGAGCAGTACTTC. This sequence joins TRBV5-1 and TRBJ2-5; the D is unclear. The J call could be wrong; TRBJ2-7 is a better fit for the DNA end. Germline V lookup: CDR1 SGHRS, CDR2 YFSETQ. The CDR3 is 14 amino acids.